This is a list of T cell receptor beta chains from one sample in a study of Graves' ophthalmopathy and Graves' hyperthyroidism. TCRdb fed the multiplex PCR reads into MiXCR, producing one record per CDR3 protein. The sample carries 650,000 to 900,000 distinct CDR3 sequences, roughly 40% recorded once. Sequencing was performed on peripheral blood. Receptors were obtained from an adult man with Graves' ophthalmopathy. CDR3s include the opening cysteine and the closing phenylalanine or tryptophan. A D gene is named only where the DNA matches it firmly. Size is stated for part of the rows, as once, few or many counts, or as a class when the clone is expanded.

DNA	CDR3	V	J	size	D
TGTGCCAGCAGTGAATGGGGCAACACTGAAGCTTTCTTT	CASSEWGNTEAFF	TRBV25-1	TRBJ1-1	many	-
TGTGCCAGCAGTGAAGTCGACAGGGTGACCGGGGAGCTGTTTTTT	CASSEVDRVTGELFF	TRBV25-1	TRBJ2-2	many	TRBD1
TGCAGTGCTCCGGAACGTCGGCATGAAAAACTGTTTTTT	CSAPERRHEKLFF	TRBV20-1	TRBJ1-4	once	-
TGTGCCAGCAGCCGACGTCAATACGAGCAGTACTTC	CASSRRQYEQYF	TRBV6-2/TRBV6-3	TRBJ2-7	-	-
TGTGCCAGCAGCCAAGGGACAGGGATCGTCAGCTATGGCTACACCTTC	CASSQGTGIVSYGYTF	TRBV14	TRBJ1-2	-	TRBD1
TGCGCCAGCAGCCAAGTCGGACTCCTCGAAAAACTGTTTTTT	CASSQVGLLEKLFF	TRBV4-1	TRBJ1-4	-	-
TGTGCCAGTCACCGAGGCTTCTACGAGCAGTACTTC	CASHRGFYEQYF	TRBV19	TRBJ2-7	-	-
TGCAGCGTTCGACAAGGAGAGATCCAGTACTTC	CSVRQGEIQYF	TRBV29-1	TRBJ2-5	-	-
TGCAGCGTTAATCAGGGGGTGGCGAGTGAGCAGTACTTC	CSVNQGVASEQYF	TRBV29-1	TRBJ2-5	-	TRBD1
TGTGCCAGCAGCCCATCCGGGACGGAGAACTATGGCTACACCTTC	CASSPSGTENYGYTF	TRBV7-3	TRBJ1-2	few	-
TGTGCCATCAGCCCGCTCGGGGATTCACCCCTCCACTTT	CAISPLGDSPLHF	TRBV10-3	TRBJ1-6	-	-
TGTGCCACTCTAGGGAATAATTACGAGCAGTACTTC	CATLGNNYEQYF	TRBV10-3	TRBJ2-7	few	-
TGTGCCAGCAGCTTGGGAGGGACAGGGTTGGAGACCCAGTACTTC	CASSLGGTGLETQYF	TRBV7-9	TRBJ2-5	-	TRBD1
TGTGCCATCAGTGAGTCGACAGGGGGCGTCGAGACCCAGTACTTC	CAISESTGGVETQYF	TRBV9	TRBJ2-5	-	TRBD1
TGTGCCAGCAGCTTAGTAGCTAGCACCACCGGGGAGCTGTTTTTT	CASSLVASTTGELFF	TRBV7-8	TRBJ2-2	-	-
TGTGCCAGCAGCTTAGATACTAGAGGAGGGGAGACCCAGTACTTC	CASSLDTRGGETQYF	TRBV7-9	TRBJ2-5	-	-
TGTGCCAGCAGCAACCCAAACCTGGGGGCGACTAATGAAAAACTGTTTTTT	CASSNPNLGATNEKLFF	TRBV7-9	TRBJ1-4	-	-
TGTGCCAGCAGCGTTGGGACTAGCGGGAGGAGCTCCTACGAGCAGTACTTC	CASSVGTSGRSSYEQYF	TRBV6-2/TRBV6-3	TRBJ2-7	-	TRBD2
TGTGCCAGCAGTCCCGAGACAGGGGGCGCCGGGCAGCCCCAGCATTTT	CASSPETGGAGQPQHF	TRBV9	TRBJ1-5	-	TRBD1
TGTGCCAGCAGCTCCCGGACCACCCCGGGGGGAGAGACCCAGTACTTC	CASSSRTTPGGETQYF	TRBV7-2	TRBJ2-5	-	TRBD2
TGTGCCAGCAGTGGACCGGGTATCCGTCAGCCCCAGCATTTT	CASSGPGIRQPQHF	TRBV10-3	TRBJ1-5	-	-
TGTGCCACCAGCATTTTAACAGGGAGGAGAACAGAGACCCAGTACTTC	CATSILTGRRTETQYF	TRBV15	TRBJ2-5	many	-
TGTGCCAGCAGCCTTAAGGGGAGCACCGGGACGAGGGTTTTCTTT	CASSLKGSTGTRVFF	TRBV7-9	TRBJ1-1	-	-
TGTGCCAGCAGCTTCGGGACAGGGGGCGTCTACGAGCAGTACTTC	CASSFGTGGVYEQYF	TRBV7-9	TRBJ2-7	-	TRBD1
TGTGCCAGCACAACACATCAGGGAAATCAGCCCCAGCATTTT	CASTTHQGNQPQHF	TRBV2	TRBJ1-5	-	-
TGTGCCAGCGGCCCGGGACTAGCGGAACAAGAGACCCAGTACTTC	CASGPGLAEQETQYF	TRBV7-9	TRBJ2-5	-	TRBD2
TGTGCCAGCAGTGATAACGTGGAGCTGTTTTTT	CASSDNVELFF	TRBV25-1	TRBJ2-2	-	-
TGCGCCAGCAGCCACTCCAGGTTATCCCTTAGCAATCAGCCCCAGCATTTT	CASSHSRLSLSNQPQHF	TRBV5-1	TRBJ1-5	-	-
TGTGCCAGTAATAGGGGGACAGGCAATCAGCCCCAGCATTTT	CASNRGTGNQPQHF	TRBV19	TRBJ1-5	few	TRBD1